These T cell receptor beta chains were read from a single sample in a study of T-cell memory formation after mild COVID-19. Via MiXCR, TCRdb re-called the 5' RACE reads, giving one row per CDR3 protein. The sample shows around 300,000 distinct CDR3 sequences, roughly 13% of them seen only once. Sequencing was carried out using PBMCs or a T cell subset sorted from them (not recorded which). The receptors originated from a man between 18 and 29 years old who had mild COVID-19 (a few samples of this study predate the infection). Cell type and time point are not known. Each CDR3 is given with its conserved first and last residue.

V gene	J gene	CDR3 length	CDR3 protein
TRBV20-1	TRBJ1-1	17	CSASMPAGGGRNTEAFF
TRBV27	TRBJ2-1	15	CASSEYQSSYNEQFF
TRBV27	TRBJ2-2	16	CASSPGTASNTGELFF
TRBV6-5	TRBJ2-7	15	CASNHGRARFYEQYF
TRBV12-5	TRBJ2-3	14	CASGPTWEADTQYF
TRBV11-2	TRBJ1-2	16	CASSHDRFEANYGYTF
TRBV2	TRBJ1-1	13	CATGGGLGTEAFF
TRBV20-1	TRBJ2-1	15	CSARDQAGLYNEQFF
TRBV4-3	TRBJ2-3	19	CASSQVRLAGGRGADTQYF
TRBV27	TRBJ1-6	15	CASSWDRGRNSPLHF
TRBV4-1	TRBJ2-1	16	CASSQEELAGYNEQFF
TRBV7-2	TRBJ1-1	15	CASSTRSADSTEAFF
TRBV3-1	TRBJ2-5	15	CASSPRGPKLETQYF
TRBV29-1	TRBJ2-1	17	CSVDGSGGASNYNEQFF
TRBV18	TRBJ2-7	14	CASSPGDSSYEQYF
TRBV27	TRBJ1-5	14	CASSITGGGQPQHF
TRBV6-2/TRBV6-3	TRBJ2-3	14	CASSYSAGVGTQYF
TRBV5-1	TRBJ1-2	16	CASSLPRDPPDYGYTF
TRBV5-1	TRBJ2-5	15	CASSLAGPGRETQYF
TRBV4-3	TRBJ2-2	16	CASSFGTSVNTGELFF
TRBV4-1	TRBJ1-5	16	CASSQGGGFINQPQHF
TRBV18	TRBJ2-5	13	CASSPRSQETQYF
TRBV20-1	TRBJ1-1	14	CSARLPQRRTEAFF
TRBV4-1	TRBJ1-2	11	CASSNRGGYTF
TRBV5-1	TRBJ2-5	15	CASSLVGQSQETQYF
TRBV9	TRBJ2-7	13	CASSVGVAYEQYF
TRBV2	TRBJ2-4	11	CATKGRNIQYF
TRBV2	TRBJ2-5	15	CASSERYRATETQYF
TRBV7-2	TRBJ2-5	19	CASSIRRSGTSAFRETQYF
TRBV4-2	TRBJ2-1	16	CASSQGSSGGYNEQFF
TRBV12-3/TRBV12-4	TRBJ2-5	13	CASSPNHMETQYF